This TCR beta chain was documented in a study of cytomegalovirus exposure and HLA in healthy donors (dated by TCRdb to 2017 to 2019). With regard to the full study: According to an earlier analysis of 587 of the donors, some 180 million T cells yielded 100 million or so unique TCR beta sequences and about 300 Gb of sequence data. An early release covering roughly 600 HLA-typed donors comprised approximately 290 gigabases of sequencing data and tens of millions of unique TCR sequences. Of the 300 to 450 genotyped donors, approximately 80% were placed in the genetic ancestry cluster associated with self-reported Caucasian donors. The study aimed to test whether signatures of past pathogen exposure could be identified by cataloging public T cell receptors. The study profiled the T cell repertoires of approximately 700 subjects by immunosequencing and related them to cytomegalovirus serostatus. Besides the first cohort of approximately 670 subjects, a separate validation cohort made up of roughly 130 different subjects was used. The study combined high-throughput TCR immunosequencing, statistical association of individual TCRs with disease status, and machine learning to predict cytomegalovirus infection status. A later analysis re-examined previously published TCR beta repertoires from just over 650 donors and added high-resolution HLA genotyping to investigate patterns of TCR occurrence. The later analysis used no new phenotypic data to find candidate immune exposures, relying instead on TCR beta sequences and their occurrence across donors. An earlier analysis of 500 to 750 of the donors applied high-throughput TCR beta sequencing to assess whether each TCR beta V gene segment acted as functional or pseudogenic. Donor age, sex, ethnicity and CMV serostatus were compiled alongside the repertoire data. A later genetic analysis used genome-wide SNP genotypes for about 65% of the roughly 700 donors, treating that subset as a discovery cohort. All discovery cohort repertoires had been generated on a single sequencing platform. HLA typing covered class I and class II loci at four-digit resolution. Typing coverage differed by locus: A, B, C, DRB1 and DQB1 were typed in roughly 620-640 donors, DQA1 in 522, DPA1 in around 580, and DPB1 in just under 490. Because of strong linkage in the cohort, a few DR-DQ haplotypes were treated as single units for association and clustering. Among around 400 genotyped donors of the cohort, an average of around 250,000 unique TCR beta nucleotide sequences was sequenced per donor, of which 15% to 20% were non-productive.

The library was made by the immunoSEQ multiplex PCR assay. For the multiplex PCR, a mixture combining 60 forward primers for TCR Vbeta segments and 13 reverse primers for TCR Jbeta segments was used. A multiplex PCR assay on genomic DNA amplified the CDR3 region of rearranged TCR beta genes. On the Illumina HiSeq System, the amplified TCR beta libraries were sequenced as 87-base-pair reads. Concerning the study's data processing: A later analysis tallied roughly 80 million unique TCR beta chains across the 700 or so repertoires, and about 10 million of those chains were shared by two or more donors. Raw reads were error-corrected and collapsed into unique sequences by a nearest-neighbor algorithm in which closely related sequences were merged to remove PCR and sequencing errors. To assign V, D and J gene segments, CDR3 sequences were aligned to IMGT reference sequences. For a sequence to be retained, at least a six-nucleotide match to both a V gene segment and a J gene segment was required. Rearrangements were classified as productive when the CDR3 lacked stop codons and remained in frame with V and J, and all other rearrangements were classified as non-productive. CDR3 was defined according to IMGT convention as the region running from the second conserved V-encoded cysteine to the conserved J-encoded phenylalanine. The earlier analysis of approximately 590 of the donors excluded any sequence lacking an unambiguous match to a single V gene segment. An earlier analysis of 587 of the donors classified V segments as functional when productive rearrangements were above 56.7% and as segregating when the standard deviation between donors was above 5%. To diagnose cytomegalovirus status from the catalog of TCR beta chain sequences, a statistical classification framework was built. V and J gene assignment, in a later analysis, came from comparing TCR nucleotide sequences with IMGT/GENE-DB human TR gene sequences. In a later analysis, CDR3 sequences and most-parsimonious VDJ recombination scenarios were assigned using the TCRdist pipeline. In a later analysis, each TCR beta chain was defined by its CDR3 amino acid sequence together with its V-gene family, and reads without a unique V-gene family were excluded. A later analysis removed roughly 590 highly shared, low-generation-probability nucleotide sequences to deal with suspected cross-contamination and a sequencing artifact. For each public chain, a later analysis derived a clonal expansion index from normalized ranks of inferred template counts within each repertoire. In a later analysis, generation probabilities were computed using a VDJ recombination model fitted to out-of-frame rearrangements, and the results were checked against IGoR. In a later analysis, TCR-TCR, TCR-HLA and TCR-CMV co-occurrence was scored with hypergeometric tests, and a repertoire-size bias correction was applied to TCR pairs. False discovery rates were estimated in a later analysis by permuting HLA or CMV assignments 20 times. In a later analysis, co-occurring TCRs were grouped using DBSCAN, and TCRdist sequence similarity was added for clustering within HLA-allele-positive subsets. Repertoires with fewer than 30,000 or more than 120,000 public chains were left out of co-occurrence clustering, as were roughly five repertoires with anomalous nucleotide sharing. The immuneACCESS repertoire file appears here via TCRdb, limited to in-frame rearrangements. These files lack a portion of the clones; in checked studies, under half of the deficit traces to unresolved V genes, and the cause of the others is not known. D and trimming were read from the DNA, whereas the V and J calls and clone size are those reported in that table. This sample has 150,000 or so clones in its table, and roughly 79% of those were observed once. 6.3% of the sample is taken by the ten largest.

The cohort consisted of hundreds of healthy bone marrow donors. All cohort members were sampled while nominally healthy, although unrecorded immune exposures were likely present. The donor was CMV seropositive and was included in the group of almost 300 seropositive cohort members. Every donor gave a peripheral blood sample, and the peripheral blood mononuclear cells from that sample were used for TCR beta sequencing. Genomic DNA was extracted from the blood cell samples with the Qiagen DNeasy Blood Extraction Kit. The germline V gene sets CDR1 to MDHEN and CDR2 to SYDVKM. The CDR3, cysteine through phenylalanine, is 14 amino acids long. Kept here is only the CDR3 DNA, which spans 42 bases and is read in frame from base 1. V is cut by 3 bases and J by 2 bases, and the space between the germline ends is 11 bases. In regard to this clone: Its antigen is still unknown. Qualities for individual bases were not recorded, and no much larger clone is one base off.

Beyond this particular receptor, the publication reports: The presence/absence analyses assumed that sequencing depth was roughly uniform across donors, and that assumption may not be true. Most TCR sequences were seen in very few donors, while some public TCRs were found in many individuals. CMV serostatus was the only immune exposure information available for the cohort. Because HLA typing was unavailable for some donors at each locus, only the typed subset was used in association tests. The study gave a list of around 170 TCR beta chains associated with cytomegalovirus. According to a later genetic analysis, donors in an Asian-associated ancestry cluster had fewer N-insertions in productive TCRs than the roughly 660-donor mean. Three of the identified cytomegalovirus-associated TCR beta chains were confirmed in vitro to be specific for cytomegalovirus antigens. In a later analysis, HLA-associated TCR beta chains were found to be more clonally expanded and to have lower generation probabilities than equally common non-associated chains. Seventeen rarely observed V segments, including chromosome 9 orphons, were excluded from the earlier analysis of approximately 500 of the donors because counts were too low. The sequencing pipeline was judged likely to have produced a cluster of highly shared sequence variants as a technical artifact. A further reported finding was that TCR beta sequences accurately predicted the HLA-A and HLA-B alleles for most subjects in the first cohort. The authors suggested that the approach could potentially be generalized to other disease states and immunological phenotypes. Several of the top co-occurrence clusters appeared to be linked to parvovirus B19, influenza, CMV and Epstein-Barr virus, according to a later analysis. Linkage disequilibrium might explain the correlated functional status among segregating V segments, but an unknown experimental factor could not be ruled out. The cohort was sequenced for TCR beta chains only, and without alpha or paired-chain data the features that could be detected were limited. Some IMGT-functional V segments, including TRBV6-2 and TRBV6-3, could not be distinguished by the 87-base-pair reads and were therefore excluded. In an earlier analysis of fewer than 750 of the donors, most TCR beta V segments were observed in productive rearrangements about 87% or about 30% of the time, broadly matching IMGT annotations. A later analysis found that most CMV-associated TCR beta chains appeared HLA-restricted, with HLA associations seemingly driven largely by CMV exposure. In a later analysis, the rate of TCR association differed among HLA loci, with DRB1 alleles having the most associated TCRs and HLA-C alleles having the fewest. Strong co-occurrence of HLA alleles, especially DR and DQ, made assigning TCR associations to individual alleles difficult. In a later analysis, 15,000 to 20,000 TCR beta sequences were associated with specific HLA alleles at a false discovery rate of 0.05. The classifier was reported to diagnose cytomegalovirus status with high specificity and sensitivity in both the original and validation cohorts. An association between a missense DCLRE1C variant and V-gene and J-gene trimming of TCR beta chains was found in a later genetic analysis and replicated in an independent cohort.

The specimen was PBMCs. This receptor was taken from a man aged 35 to 55 in good health and CMV-seropositive. The chain employs TRBV28 and TRBJ2-7, with a weak D call of TRBD1 (5 bases match). The CDR3 is CASSFFDRPYEQYF. DNA sequence: TGTGCCAGCAGTTTTTTCGACAGACCCTACGAGCAGTACTTC.